This T cell receptor beta chain was observed in a study of identical twins. TCRdb reprocessed the 5' RACE reads via MiXCR and lists one record per CDR3 protein. This table holds 1.5 million to 2 million distinct CDR3 sequences, roughly 35% found once. The sequence was obtained from a newborn girl in good health. Sequenced sample: cord blood.

The CDR3 coding sequence is TGTGCCAGCAAACAGGGGAAGAGAGATACGCAGTATTTT. This gives the protein CASKQGKRDTQYF. The rearrangement joins TRBV2 to TRBJ2-3, with 7 bases that match TRBD1. CDR1 and CDR2 (germline): SNHLY, FYNNEI. V lost 7 bases to trimming and J lost 5 bases; unmatched junction nucleotides: 6. CDR3 length equals 13 residues.